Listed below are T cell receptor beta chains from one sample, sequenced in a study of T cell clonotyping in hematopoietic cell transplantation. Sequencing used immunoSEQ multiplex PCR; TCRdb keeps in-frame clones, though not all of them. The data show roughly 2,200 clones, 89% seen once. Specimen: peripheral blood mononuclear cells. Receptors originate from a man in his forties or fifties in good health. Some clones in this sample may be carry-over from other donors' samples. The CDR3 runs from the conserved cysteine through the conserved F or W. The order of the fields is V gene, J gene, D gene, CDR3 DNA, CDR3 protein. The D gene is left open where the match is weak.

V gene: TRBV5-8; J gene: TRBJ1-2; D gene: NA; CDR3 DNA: TGTGCCAGCAGCTTGGGAGGGACTATGGCCATCTACACCTTC; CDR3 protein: CASSLGGTMAIYTF
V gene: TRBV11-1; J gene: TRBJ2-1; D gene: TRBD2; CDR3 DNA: TGTGCCAGCAGCTTAGGTAGCGGGGGGGCCGGTCGCAATGAGCAGTTCTTC; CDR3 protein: CASSLGSGGAGRNEQFF
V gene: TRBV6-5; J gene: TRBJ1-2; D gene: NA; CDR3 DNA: TGTGCCAGCAGTTTTCTCACAGGACCCTATGGCTACACCTTC; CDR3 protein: CASSFLTGPYGYTF
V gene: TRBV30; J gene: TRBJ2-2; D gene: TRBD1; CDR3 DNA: TGTGCCTGGCGTTCTACCGGGACAGGGGGCACCGGGGAGCTGTTTTTT; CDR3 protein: CAWRSTGTGGTGELFF
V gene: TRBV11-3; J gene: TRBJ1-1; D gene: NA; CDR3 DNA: TGTGCCATCGCGAGTAGCCCGACTGAAGCTTTCTTT; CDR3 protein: CAIASSPTEAFF
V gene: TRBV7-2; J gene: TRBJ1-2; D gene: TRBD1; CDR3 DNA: TGTGCCAGCAGCTTAGATAGGACAGGTTTAGGAGATGGCTACACCTTC; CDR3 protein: CASSLDRTGLGDGYTF
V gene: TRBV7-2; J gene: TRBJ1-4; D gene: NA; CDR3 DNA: TGTGCCAGCAGCGCACAATTAGGGGCTAATGAAAAACTGTTTTTT; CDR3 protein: CASSAQLGANEKLFF
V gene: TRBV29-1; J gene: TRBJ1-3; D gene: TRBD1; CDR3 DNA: TGCAGCGTTTGGGACAGGTCAGCTGGAAACACCATATATTTT; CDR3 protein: CSVWDRSAGNTIYF
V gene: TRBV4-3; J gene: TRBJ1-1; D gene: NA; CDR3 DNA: TGCGCCAGCAGCCAAGATTCAGCCCTGGGGACTGAAGCTTTCTTT; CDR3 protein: CASSQDSALGTEAFF
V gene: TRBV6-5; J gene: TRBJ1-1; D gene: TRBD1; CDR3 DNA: TGTGCCAGCAGTTACGACAGGGGGAACACTGAAGCTTTCTTT; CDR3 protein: CASSYDRGNTEAFF